This T cell receptor (beta chain) was captured by sequencing in a study of cytomegalovirus exposure and HLA in healthy donors. Regarding the study as a whole: Most TCR sequences proved rare, with some public TCRs found in many donors.

About this clone: No antigen is known for it.

V gave up 1 base and J gave up 2 bases, with 2 bases separating them. The CDR3 has 13 amino acids. Germline CDR1 and CDR2: MGHDK and SYGVNS. 60 Vbeta and 13 Jbeta primers were used in PCR. The data were produced by immunoSEQ multiplex PCR, yet TCRdb's version contains in-frame clones alone and is incomplete. The sample has some 120,000 clones, less than 85% seen once. The source material was PBMCs. V usage is TRBV25-1 and J usage is TRBJ2-2; D is unclear. The sequence came from a man between 25 and 39 years old in good health and CMV-seronegative. CDR3 nucleotides: TGTGCCAGCAGTGAATCTAACACCGGGGAGCTGTTTTTT. Protein: CASSESNTGELFF.